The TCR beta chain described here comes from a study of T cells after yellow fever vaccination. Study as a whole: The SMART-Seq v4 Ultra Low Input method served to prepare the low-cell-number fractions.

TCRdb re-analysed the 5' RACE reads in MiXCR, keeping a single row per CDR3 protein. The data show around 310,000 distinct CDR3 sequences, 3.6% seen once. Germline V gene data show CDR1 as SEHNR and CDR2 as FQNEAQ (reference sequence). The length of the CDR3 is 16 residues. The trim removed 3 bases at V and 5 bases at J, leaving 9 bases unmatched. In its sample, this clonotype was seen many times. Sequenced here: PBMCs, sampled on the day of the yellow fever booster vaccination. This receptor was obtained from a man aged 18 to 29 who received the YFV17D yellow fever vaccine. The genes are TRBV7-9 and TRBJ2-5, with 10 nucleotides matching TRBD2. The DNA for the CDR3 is TGTGCCAGCAGCTTTTGGAGCGGGGGGGCCCGGGAGACCCAGTACTTC. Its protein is CASSFWSGGARETQYF.